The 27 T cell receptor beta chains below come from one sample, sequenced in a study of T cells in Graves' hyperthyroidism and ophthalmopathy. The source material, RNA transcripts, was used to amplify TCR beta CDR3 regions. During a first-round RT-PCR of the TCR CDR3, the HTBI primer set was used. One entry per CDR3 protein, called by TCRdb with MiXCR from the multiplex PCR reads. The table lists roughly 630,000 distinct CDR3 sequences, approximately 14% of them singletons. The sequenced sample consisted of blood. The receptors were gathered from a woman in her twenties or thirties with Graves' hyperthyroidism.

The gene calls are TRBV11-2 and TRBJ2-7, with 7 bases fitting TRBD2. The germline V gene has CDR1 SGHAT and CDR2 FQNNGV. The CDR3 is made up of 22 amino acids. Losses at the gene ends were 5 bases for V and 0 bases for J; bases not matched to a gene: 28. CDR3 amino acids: CASSRVDRTLGLQLLSSYEQYF. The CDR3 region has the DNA TGTGCCAGCAGCCGGGTTGACAGAACCCTGGGACTACAACTCCTAAGCTCCTACGAGCAGTACTTC.

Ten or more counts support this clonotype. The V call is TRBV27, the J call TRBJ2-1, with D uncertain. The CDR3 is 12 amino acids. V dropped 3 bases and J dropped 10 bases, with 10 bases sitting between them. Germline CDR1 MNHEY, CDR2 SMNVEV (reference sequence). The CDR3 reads CASSLLGREQFF. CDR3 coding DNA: TGTGCCAGCAGTTTGCTAGGGCGGGAGCAGTTCTTC.

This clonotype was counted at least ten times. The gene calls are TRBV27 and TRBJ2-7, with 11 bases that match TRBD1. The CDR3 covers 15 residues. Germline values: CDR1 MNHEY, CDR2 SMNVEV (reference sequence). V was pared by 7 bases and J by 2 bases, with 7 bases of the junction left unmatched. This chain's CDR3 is CASKIGTGGPYEQYF. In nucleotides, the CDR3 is TGTGCCAGCAAAATAGGGACAGGGGGACCCTACGAGCAGTACTTC.

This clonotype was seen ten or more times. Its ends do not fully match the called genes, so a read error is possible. The CDR3 is CASSLAGRNTEAFF. The CDR3 DNA is TGTGCCAGCAGTTTAGCGGGGAGGAACACTGAAGCTTTCTTT. The rearrangement links TRBV7-9 to TRBJ1-1; no reliable D call. The CDR3 loop spans 14 amino acids. Germline CDR1 is SEHNR and CDR2 is FQNEAQ (reference sequence).

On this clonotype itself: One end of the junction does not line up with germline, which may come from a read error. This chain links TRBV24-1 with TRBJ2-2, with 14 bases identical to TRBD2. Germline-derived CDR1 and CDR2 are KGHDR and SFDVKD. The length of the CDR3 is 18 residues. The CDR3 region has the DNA TGTGCCACCAGTGACCCGAGCGGACTAGCGGGAGGTCCCGGGGAGCTGGTTTTT. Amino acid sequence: CATSDPSGLAGGPGELVF.

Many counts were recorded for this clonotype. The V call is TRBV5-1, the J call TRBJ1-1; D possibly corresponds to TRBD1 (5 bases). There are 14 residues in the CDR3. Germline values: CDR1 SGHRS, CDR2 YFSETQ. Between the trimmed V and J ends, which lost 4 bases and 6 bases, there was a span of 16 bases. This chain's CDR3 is CASSLTARGAEAFF. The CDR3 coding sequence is TGCGCCAGCAGCCTGACAGCTAGAGGGGCTGAAGCTTTCTTT.

CDR3 sequence reads: CASSQIAPYTYNEQFF. CDR3 DNA sequence: TGTGCCAGCAGCCAAATCGCCCCTTACACCTACAATGAGCAGTTCTTC. V usage is TRBV14 and J usage is TRBJ2-1, with D hard to call. CDR3 length: 16 residues. Germline V gene sequence: CDR1 SGHDN, CDR2 FVKESK. V was shortened by 2 bases and J by 2 bases, with 13 bases between the two germline ends. The entire variable domain, with the rest obtained from reference TRBV14 and TRBJ2-1, is as follows: EAGVTQFPSHSVIEKGQTVTLRCDPISGHDNLYWYRRVMGKEIKFLLHFVKESKQDESGMPNNRFLAERTGGTYSTLKVQPAELEDSGVYFCASSQIAPYTYNEQFFGPGTRLTVL.

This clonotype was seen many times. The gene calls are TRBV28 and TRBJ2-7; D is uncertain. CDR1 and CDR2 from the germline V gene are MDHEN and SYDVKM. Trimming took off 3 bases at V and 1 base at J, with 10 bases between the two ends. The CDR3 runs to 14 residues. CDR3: CASSLLVASYEQYF. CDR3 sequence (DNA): TGTGCCAGCAGTTTGTTAGTCGCGTCCTACGAGCAGTACTTC.

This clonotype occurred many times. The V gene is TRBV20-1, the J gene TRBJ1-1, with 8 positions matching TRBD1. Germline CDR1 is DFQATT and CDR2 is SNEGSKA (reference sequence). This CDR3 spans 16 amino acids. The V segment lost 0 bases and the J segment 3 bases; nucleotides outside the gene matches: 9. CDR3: CSARDMAGGADTEAFF. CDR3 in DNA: TGCAGTGCTAGAGATATGGCAGGGGGCGCCGACACTGAAGCTTTCTTT.

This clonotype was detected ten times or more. The CDR3 nucleotides are TGTGCCATCAGTGAGAACCTAGCGGGAGGGGCAGATACGCAGTATTTT. Translating gives CAISENLAGGADTQYF. The rearrangement links TRBV10-3 to TRBJ2-3; TRBD2 matches at 12 bases. The CDR3 totals 16 residues. Germline CDR1 reads ENHRY; CDR2 reads SYGVKD. V dropped 2 bases and J dropped 4; count of bases not matched to a gene: 4.

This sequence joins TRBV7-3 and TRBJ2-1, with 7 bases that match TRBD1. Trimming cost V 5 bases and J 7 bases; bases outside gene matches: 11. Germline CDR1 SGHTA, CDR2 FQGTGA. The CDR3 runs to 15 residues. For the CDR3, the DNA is TGTGCCAGCAGCATAGAGGGGGCTGCAGGAAATGAGCAGTTCTTC. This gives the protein CASSIEGAAGNEQFF.

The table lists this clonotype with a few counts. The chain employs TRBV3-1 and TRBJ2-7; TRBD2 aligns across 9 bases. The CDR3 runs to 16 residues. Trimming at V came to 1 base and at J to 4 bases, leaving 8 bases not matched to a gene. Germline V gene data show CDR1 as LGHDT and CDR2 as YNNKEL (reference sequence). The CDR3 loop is CASSQGLAGRGYEQYF. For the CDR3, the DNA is TGTGCCAGCAGCCAAGGTCTAGCGGGGAGGGGTTACGAGCAGTACTTC.

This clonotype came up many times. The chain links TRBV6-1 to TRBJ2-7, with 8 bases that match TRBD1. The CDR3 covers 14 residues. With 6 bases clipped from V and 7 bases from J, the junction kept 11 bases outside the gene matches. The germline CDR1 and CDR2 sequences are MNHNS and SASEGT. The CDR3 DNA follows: TGTGCCAGCAGAAGACCGGGACAGGTTTTGGAGCAGTACTTC. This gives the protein CASRRPGQVLEQYF.

This CDR3 is CASSPPGGEIYGYTF. The DNA of the CDR3 is TGTGCCAGCAGCCCGCCGGGGGGGGAGATCTATGGCTACACCTTC. The chain links TRBV6-1 to TRBJ1-2; D perhaps matches TRBD1 (5 bases). Trimming pared 6 bases from V and 4 bases from J, leaving 18 bases between. CDR3 length: 15 amino acids. CDR1 and CDR2 from the germline V gene are MNHNS and SASEGT.

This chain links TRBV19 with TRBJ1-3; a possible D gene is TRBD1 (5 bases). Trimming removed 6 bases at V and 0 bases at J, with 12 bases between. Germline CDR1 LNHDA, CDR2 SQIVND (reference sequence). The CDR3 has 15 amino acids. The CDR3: CASRRDRSSGNTIYF. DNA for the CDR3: TGTGCCAGTAGGAGGGACCGGAGCTCTGGAAACACCATATATTTT. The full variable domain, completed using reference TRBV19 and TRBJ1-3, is DGGITQSPKYLFRKEGQNVTLSCEQNLNHDAMYWYRQDPGQGLRLIYYSQIVNDFQKGDIAEGYSVSREKKESFPLTVTSAQKNPTAFYLCASRRDRSSGNTIYFGEGSWLTVV.

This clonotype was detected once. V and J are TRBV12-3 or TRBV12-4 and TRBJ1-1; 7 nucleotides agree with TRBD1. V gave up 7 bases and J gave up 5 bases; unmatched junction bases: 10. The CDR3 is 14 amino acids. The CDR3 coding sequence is TGTGCCAGCACCAAAGGGCAGGGGGGGACTGAAGCTTTCTTT. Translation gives CASTKGQGGTEAFF.

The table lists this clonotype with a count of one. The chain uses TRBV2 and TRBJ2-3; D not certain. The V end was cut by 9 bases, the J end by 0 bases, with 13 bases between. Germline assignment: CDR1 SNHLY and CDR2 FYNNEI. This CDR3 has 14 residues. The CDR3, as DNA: TGTGCCAGTAAACGGGTTTCTAGCACAGATACGCAGTATTTT. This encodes CASKRVSSTDTQYF.

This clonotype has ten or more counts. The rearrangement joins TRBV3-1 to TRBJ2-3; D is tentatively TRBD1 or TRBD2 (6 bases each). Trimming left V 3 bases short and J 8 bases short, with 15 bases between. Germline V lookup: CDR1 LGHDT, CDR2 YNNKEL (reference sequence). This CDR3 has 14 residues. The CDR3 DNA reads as TGTGCCAGCAGCCAGGACTACAGGGCCCCTACGCAGTATTTT. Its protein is CASSQDYRAPTQYF.

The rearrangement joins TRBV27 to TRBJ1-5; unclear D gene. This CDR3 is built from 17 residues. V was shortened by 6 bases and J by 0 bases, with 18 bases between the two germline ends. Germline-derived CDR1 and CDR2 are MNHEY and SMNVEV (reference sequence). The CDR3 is CASSRHQEGLSNQPQHF. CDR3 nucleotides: TGTGCCAGCAGCCGCCATCAAGAGGGCCTTAGCAATCAGCCCCAGCATTTT.

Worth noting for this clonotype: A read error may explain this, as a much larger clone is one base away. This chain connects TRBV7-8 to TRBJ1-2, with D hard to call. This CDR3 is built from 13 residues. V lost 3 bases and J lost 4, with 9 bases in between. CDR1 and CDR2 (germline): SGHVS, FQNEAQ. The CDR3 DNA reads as TGTGCCAGCAGCTTTAGGATAATCTATGGCTACACCTTC. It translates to CASSFRIIYGYTF.

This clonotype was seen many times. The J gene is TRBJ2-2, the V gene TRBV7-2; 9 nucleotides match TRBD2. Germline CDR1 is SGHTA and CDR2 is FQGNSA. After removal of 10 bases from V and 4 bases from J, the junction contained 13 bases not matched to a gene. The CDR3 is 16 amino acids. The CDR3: CATGGDSGRTTGELFF. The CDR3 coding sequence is TGTGCCACCGGGGGGGATAGCGGGAGAACCACCGGGGAGCTGTTTTTT.

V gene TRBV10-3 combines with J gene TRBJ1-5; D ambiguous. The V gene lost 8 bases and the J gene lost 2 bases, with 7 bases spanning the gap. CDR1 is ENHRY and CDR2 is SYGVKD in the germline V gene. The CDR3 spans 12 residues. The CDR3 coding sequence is TGTGCCATCGACGGGGGCAATCAGCCCCAGCATTTT. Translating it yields CAIDGGNQPQHF.

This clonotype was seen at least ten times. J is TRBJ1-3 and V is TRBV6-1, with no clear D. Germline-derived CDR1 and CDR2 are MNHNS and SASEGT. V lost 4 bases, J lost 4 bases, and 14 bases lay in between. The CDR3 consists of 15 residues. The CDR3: CASSATGREGNTIYF. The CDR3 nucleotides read TGTGCCAGCAGTGCGACGGGCCGGGAGGGAAACACCATATATTTT.

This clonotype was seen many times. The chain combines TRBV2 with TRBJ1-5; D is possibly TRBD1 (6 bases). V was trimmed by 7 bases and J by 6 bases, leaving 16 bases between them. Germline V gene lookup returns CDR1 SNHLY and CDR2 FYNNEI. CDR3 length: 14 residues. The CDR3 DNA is TGTGCCAGCAATCCGGGGGGGGGCGGTCAGCCCCAGCATTTT. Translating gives CASNPGGGGQPQHF.

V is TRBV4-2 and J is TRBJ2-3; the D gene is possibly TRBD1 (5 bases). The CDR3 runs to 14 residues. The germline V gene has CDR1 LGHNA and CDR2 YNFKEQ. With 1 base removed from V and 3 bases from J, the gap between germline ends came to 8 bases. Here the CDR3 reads CASSQVQGTDTQYF. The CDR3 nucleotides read TGTGCCAGCAGCCAAGTCCAGGGAACAGATACGCAGTATTTT.

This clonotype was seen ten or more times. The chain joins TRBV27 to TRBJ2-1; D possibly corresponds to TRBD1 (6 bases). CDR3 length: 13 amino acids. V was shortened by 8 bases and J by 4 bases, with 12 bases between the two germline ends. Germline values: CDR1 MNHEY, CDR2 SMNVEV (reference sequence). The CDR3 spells CASARGEYNEQFF. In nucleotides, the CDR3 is TGTGCCAGCGCCAGGGGCGAGTACAATGAGCAGTTCTTC.

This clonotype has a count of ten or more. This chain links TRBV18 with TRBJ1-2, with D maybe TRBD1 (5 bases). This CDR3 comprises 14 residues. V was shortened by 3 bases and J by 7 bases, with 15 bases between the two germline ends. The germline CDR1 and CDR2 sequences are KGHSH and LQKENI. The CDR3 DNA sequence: TGTGCCAGCTCACCCGTCTCCGGGACTAGTGGCTACACCTTC. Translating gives CASSPVSGTSGYTF.